The 24 T cell receptor beta chains below were found in one sample sequenced in a study of vaccination effects on CD4 cells after COVID-19. Measured with immunoSEQ multiplex PCR; TCRdb has only the in-frame clones, and not every one. Of more than 30,000 clones listed, around 79% are singletons. Subsequent to a culture period of under 11 days, CD4+ T cells were isolated. Antigen specificity for these receptors is unknown. The sample in question was CD4+ T cells from PBMCs cultured without peptide, obtained before COVID-19 vaccination. The receptors were sampled from a human donor who received a COVID-19 vaccine.

The chain carries TRBV18 and TRBJ2-3; a possible D gene is TRBD2 (6 bases). CDR3 length equals 15 residues. The V gene's germline CDR1 is KGHSH and CDR2 LQKENI. V lost 1 base and J 2 bases, leaving 10 bases between the germline ends. The CDR3 here is CASSPLGGPTDTQYF. The DNA for the CDR3 is TGTGCCAGCTCACCACTCGGGGGACCCACAGATACGCAGTATTTT.

V and J are TRBV7-8 and TRBJ1-1; D may be TRBD1 (6 bases). The CDR3 contains 15 residues. Germline loops: CDR1 SGHVS, CDR2 FQNEAQ. Trimming took off 1 base at V and 2 bases at J, with 11 bases between the two ends. The CDR3 spells CASSLGRGRNTEAFF. CDR3 sequence (DNA): TGTGCCAGCAGCTTAGGCAGGGGTCGAAACACTGAAGCTTTCTTT.

In the case of this clone: This CDR3 is also generated by other DNA sequences in the sample. The rearrangement joins TRBV2 to TRBJ2-5, with D hard to call. The CDR3 extends over 11 amino acids. Germline V gives CDR1 SNHLY, CDR2 FYNNEI. Trimming removed 4 bases at V and 4 bases at J, with 4 bases between. The CDR3 protein is CASSGGETQYF. The CDR3 bases are TGTGCCAGCAGTGGTGGAGAGACCCAGTACTTC. Variable domain in full (rest from reference TRBV2 and TRBJ2-5): EPEVTQTPSHQVTQMGQEVILRCVPISNHLYFYWYRQILGQKVEFLVSFYNNEISEKSEIFDDQFSVERPDGSNFTLKIRSTKLEDSAMYFCASSGGETQYFGPGTRLLVL.

For the CDR3, the DNA is TGTGCCAGCGGGCCCCCGGCACAGGTCACCGGGGAGCTGTTTTTT. Protein: CASGPPAQVTGELFF. This chain joins TRBV7-9 and TRBJ2-2, with a possible D match to TRBD1 (5 bases). CDR1 SEHNR and CDR2 FQNEAQ come from the germline V gene (reference sequence). The V end was cut by 8 bases, the J end by 4 bases, with 17 bases between. The CDR3 has 15 residues.

The J gene is TRBJ1-6, the V gene TRBV7-2, with 7 bases fitting TRBD1. The V segment lost 1 base and the J segment 9 bases; nucleotides outside the gene matches: 6. This CDR3 region has 15 residues. The germline V gene encodes CDR1 SGHTA and CDR2 FQGNSA. The CDR3 DNA sequence: TGTGCCAGCAGCTTAGGCTTAGGGGGCTCTTCACCCCTCCACTTT. Protein sequence: CASSLGLGGSSPLHF. The variable domain in full, completed from reference TRBV7-2 and TRBJ1-6, reads GAGVSQSPSNKVTEKGKDVELRCDPISGHTALYWYRQSLGQGLEFLIYFQGNSAPDKSGLPSDRFSAERTGGSVSTLTIQRTQQEDSAVYLCASSLGLGGSSPLHFGNGTRLTVT.

The V and J genes are TRBV21-1 and TRBJ1-1; the table calls TRBD1, which could not be checked here. TRBV21-1 is a known pseudogene. The CDR3 totals 16 residues. The CDR3 region has the DNA TGTGCCAGCAGCAAAGGGCGGACAGGTGGGGACACTGAAGCTTTCTTT. Protein: CASSKGRTGGDTEAFF.

V usage is TRBV10-3 and J usage is TRBJ2-3; D gene uncertain. CDR1 is ENHRY, CDR2 SYGVKD, per germline. V was cut by 4 bases and J by 2 bases, with 10 bases left in between. The CDR3 loop spans 14 amino acids. For the CDR3, the DNA is TGTGCCATCAGTGTTCAGCCATACACAGATACGCAGTATTTT. It encodes CAISVQPYTDTQYF.

The rearrangement uses TRBV7-2 and TRBJ2-3; no reliable D call. The CDR3 length is 15 residues. Germline V gene sequence: CDR1 SGHTA, CDR2 FQGNSA. V shed 1 base and J shed 2 bases, with 10 bases lying between them. The CDR3 spells CASSLGFWATDTQYF. Written as DNA, the CDR3 is TGTGCCAGCAGCTTAGGATTCTGGGCCACAGATACGCAGTATTTT.

This chain links TRBV7-2 with TRBJ2-5; 14 nucleotides agree with TRBD2. CDR1 and CDR2 from the germline V gene are SGHTA and FQGNSA. The CDR3 has 17 amino acids. V lost 4 bases to trimming and J lost 2 bases; unmatched junction nucleotides: 6. For the CDR3, the DNA is TGTGCCAGCAGCTCCGGACTAGCGGGGGGCGGACAAGAGACCCAGTACTTC. Its protein is CASSSGLAGGGQETQYF.

This rearrangement joins TRBV6-5 to TRBJ1-3; D uncertain. This CDR3 spans 14 amino acids. The germline V and J ends were trimmed by 10 bases and 0 bases, with 13 bases remaining between them. Germline assignment: CDR1 MNHEY and CDR2 SVGAGI. The DNA of the CDR3 is TGTGCCACTACGACGGGTCCCTCTGGAAACACCATATATTTT. This sequence encodes CATTTGPSGNTIYF.

This chain links TRBV20-1 with TRBJ1-1; a possible D gene is TRBD1 (5 bases). Germline loops: CDR1 DFQATT, CDR2 SNEGSKA (reference sequence). Trimming stripped 5 bases from V and 6 bases from J, with 10 bases between. CDR3 length equals 11 residues. CDR3 sequence: CSAQGIAEAFF. The CDR3 region has the DNA TGCAGTGCTCAGGGAATCGCTGAAGCTTTCTTT.

The chain recombines TRBV28 with TRBJ1-1; 10 nucleotides align to TRBD1. V gave up 5 bases and J gave up 5 bases; unmatched junction bases: 11. This CDR3 is 16 amino acids long. The germline gives CDR1 MDHEN, CDR2 SYDVKM. CDR3 sequence (DNA): TGTGCCAGCAGTCCCTCCGGGACAGGGGAAGGAACTGAAGCTTTCTTT. It yields the protein CASSPSGTGEGTEAFF.

The chain is built from TRBV3-1 (or the pseudogene TRBV3-2) and TRBJ2-7; 10 nucleotides line up with TRBD2. Trimming cost V 3 bases and J 9 bases; bases outside gene matches: 14. Germline V gene sequence: CDR1 LGHDT, CDR2 YNNKEL (reference sequence). This CDR3 contains 16 residues. CDR3: CASSHSSGRPTFVQYF. The CDR3 nucleotides read TGTGCCAGCAGCCATAGTAGCGGGAGGCCTACGTTTGTGCAGTACTTC.

V and J are TRBV2 and TRBJ1-5; 8 bases are a match to TRBD1. The CDR3 runs 16 residues. V was clipped by 1 base and J by 6 bases; unmatched bases: 8. Germline assignment: CDR1 SNHLY and CDR2 FYNNEI. In DNA, the CDR3 is TGTGCCAGCAGTGAAGGCCTAGGGACAGGAACTCAGCCCCAGCATTTT. Translating it yields CASSEGLGTGTQPQHF. Looking up the rest from reference TRBV2 and TRBJ1-5 gives the full variable domain: EPEVTQTPSHQVTQMGQEVILRCVPISNHLYFYWYRQILGQKVEFLVSFYNNEISEKSEIFDDQFSVERPDGSNFTLKIRSTKLEDSAMYFCASSEGLGTGTQPQHFGDGTRLSIL.

This chain uses TRBV5-5 with TRBJ2-5; weak D call: TRBD1 (6 bases). CDR3 length equals 13 residues. CDR1 SGHKS and CDR2 YYEKEE come from the germline V gene (reference sequence). Trimming stripped 4 bases from V and 4 bases from J, with 11 bases between. The CDR3 DNA reads TGTGCCAGCAGCCTAAGCAGGGGAGAGACCCAGTACTTC. Translating gives CASSLSRGETQYF.

The gene calls are TRBV4-1 and TRBJ1-4, with 11 bases fitting TRBD1. Germline CDR1 reads MGHRA; CDR2 reads YSYEKL. The CDR3 sequence is 18 residues long. J gave up 4 bases and V 3 bases, and 10 bases lay outside the gene matches. The CDR3 is CASSQYLGQGAVNEKLFF. The CDR3 bases are TGCGCCAGCAGCCAGTACCTCGGACAGGGGGCGGTTAATGAAAAACTGTTTTTT.

This clone was recorded a few times. The genes are TRBV10-3 and TRBJ2-2, with a possible D match to TRBD1 (6 bases). This CDR3 region has 13 residues. From germline, CDR1 is ENHRY and CDR2 SYGVKD. Trimming cost V 10 bases and J 1 base, with 10 bases left between them. The CDR3 DNA reads as TGTGCCACCGGGACAAGGAACACCGGGGAGCTGTTTTTT. As protein: CATGTRNTGELFF.

The J gene is TRBJ1-3, the V gene TRBV5-1; D is ambiguous. This CDR3 has 16 amino acids. Germline CDR1 is SGHRS and CDR2 is YFSETQ. The V end was cut by 5 bases, the J end by 0 bases, with 15 bases between. Here the CDR3 reads CASSAMGVSSGNTIYF. The CDR3 DNA is TGCGCCAGCAGTGCGATGGGTGTGAGCTCTGGAAACACCATATATTTT.

The V call is TRBV19, the J call TRBJ2-2; 7 nucleotides match TRBD2. There are 16 residues in the CDR3. CDR1 LNHDA and CDR2 SQIVND come from the germline V gene (reference sequence). Trimming removed 3 bases from V and 6 bases from J; junction bases left unmatched: 10. For the CDR3, the DNA is TGTGCCAGTAGTATCCTGACGGGAGGTCCCCCCGGGGAGCTGTTTTTT. It specifies CASSILTGGPPGELFF.

This clone came up a few times. The V and J genes are TRBV5-1 and TRBJ1-2, with D unclear. Trimming took 4 bases from V and 4 from J, leaving 8 bases between them. The CDR3 runs 12 residues. Per the germline V gene, CDR1 is SGHRS and CDR2 is YFSETQ. The CDR3 coding sequence is TGCGCCAGCAGCGACGGGAGCTATGGCTACACCTTC. Its translation is CASSDGSYGYTF.

This clone was observed a few times. The gene calls are TRBV28 and TRBJ1-2; TRBD1 is a possible D gene (5 bases). The CDR3 spans 12 residues. With 6 bases removed from V and 4 bases from J, the gap between germline ends came to 9 bases. CDR1 is MDHEN, CDR2 SYDVKM, per germline. The CDR3 DNA reads as TGTGCCAGCAGGCCGGGACTCTATGGCTACACCTTC. Protein: CASRPGLYGYTF.

In its sample, this clone was seen a few times. The chain joins TRBV15 to TRBJ1-1; D remains ambiguous. Germline V CDR1 and CDR2: LNHNV, YYDKDF (reference sequence). The CDR3 is made up of 14 amino acids. With 1 base removed from V and 4 bases from J, the gap between germline ends came to 10 bases. CDR3 amino acids: CATSRGRFRTEAFF. The CDR3 region has the DNA TGTGCCACCAGCAGAGGTAGGTTTCGCACTGAAGCTTTCTTT.

This clone was found once. J is TRBJ2-5 and V is TRBV4-2; 14 nucleotides align to TRBD2. Unmatched junction bases numbered 5, after V lost 3 bases and J lost 5 bases. In germline, CDR1 is LGHNA, CDR2 YNFKEQ. The CDR3 sequence is 16 residues long. CDR3 region: CASSQGTSGGQETQYF. The CDR3 coding sequence is TGTGCCAGCAGCCAGGGGACTAGCGGGGGCCAGGAGACCCAGTACTTC.

This chain connects TRBV25-1 to TRBJ2-7, with no clear D. From germline, CDR1 is MGHDK and CDR2 SYGVNS. This CDR3 is built from 14 residues. Between the trimmed V and J ends, which lost 4 bases and 3 bases, there was a span of 13 bases. CDR3 in amino acids: CASSGVGAFYEQYF. The CDR3 region has the DNA TGTGCCAGCAGTGGAGTCGGAGCCTTCTACGAGCAGTACTTC.